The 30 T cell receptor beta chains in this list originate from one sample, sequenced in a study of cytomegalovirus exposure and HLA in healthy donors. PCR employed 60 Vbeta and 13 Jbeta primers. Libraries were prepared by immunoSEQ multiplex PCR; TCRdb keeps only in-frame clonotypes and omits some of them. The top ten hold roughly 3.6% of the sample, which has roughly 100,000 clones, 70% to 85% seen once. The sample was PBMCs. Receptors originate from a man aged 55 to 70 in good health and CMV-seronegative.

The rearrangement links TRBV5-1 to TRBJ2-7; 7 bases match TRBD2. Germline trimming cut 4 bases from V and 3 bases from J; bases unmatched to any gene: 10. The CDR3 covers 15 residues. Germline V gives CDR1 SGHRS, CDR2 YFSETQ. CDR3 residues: CASSLGLGGSYEQYV. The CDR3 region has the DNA TGCGCCAGCAGCCTAGGACTGGGGGGGAGCTACGAGCAGTACGTC.

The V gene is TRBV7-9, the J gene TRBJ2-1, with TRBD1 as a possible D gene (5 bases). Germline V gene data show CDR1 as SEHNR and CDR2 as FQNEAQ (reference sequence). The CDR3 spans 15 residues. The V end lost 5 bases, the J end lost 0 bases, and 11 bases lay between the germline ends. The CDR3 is CASSGTGISYNEQFF. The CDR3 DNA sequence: TGTGCCAGCAGCGGAACAGGTATCTCCTACAATGAGCAGTTCTTC.

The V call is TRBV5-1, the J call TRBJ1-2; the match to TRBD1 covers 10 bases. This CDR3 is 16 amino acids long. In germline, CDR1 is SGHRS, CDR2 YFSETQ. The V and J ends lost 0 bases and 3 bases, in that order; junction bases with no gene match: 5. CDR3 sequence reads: CASSLEGTGADYGYTF. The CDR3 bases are TGCGCCAGCAGCTTGGAGGGGACAGGGGCCGACTATGGCTACACCTTC.

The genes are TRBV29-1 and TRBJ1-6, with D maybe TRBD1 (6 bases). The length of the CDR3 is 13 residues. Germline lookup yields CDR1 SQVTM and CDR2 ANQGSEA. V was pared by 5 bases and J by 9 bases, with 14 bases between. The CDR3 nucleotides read TGCAGCGTTCAAACGGGACACCTTTCACCCCTCCACTTT. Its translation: CSVQTGHLSPLHF.

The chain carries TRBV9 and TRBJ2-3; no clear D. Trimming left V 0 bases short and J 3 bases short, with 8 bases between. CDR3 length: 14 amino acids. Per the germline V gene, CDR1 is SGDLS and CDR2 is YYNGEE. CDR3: CASSVETYTDTQYF. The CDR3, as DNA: TGTGCCAGCAGCGTAGAAACCTATACAGATACGCAGTATTTT.

The DNA for the CDR3 is TGTGCCAGCAACCAACAGGGGGCCACGAACACTGAAGCTTTCTTT. It encodes CASNQQGATNTEAFF. The chain uses TRBV2 and TRBJ1-1; 9 nucleotides line up with TRBD1. The CDR3 runs 15 residues. In germline, CDR1 is SNHLY, CDR2 FYNNEI. Trimming cost V 7 bases and J 1 base; bases outside gene matches: 7.

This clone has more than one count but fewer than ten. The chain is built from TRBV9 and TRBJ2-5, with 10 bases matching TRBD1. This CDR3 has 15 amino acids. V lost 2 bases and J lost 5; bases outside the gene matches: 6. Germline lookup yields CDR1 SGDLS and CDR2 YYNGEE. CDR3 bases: TGTGCCAGCAGCGTGTCGACAGGGGGCTTTGAGACCCAGTACTTC. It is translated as CASSVSTGGFETQYF. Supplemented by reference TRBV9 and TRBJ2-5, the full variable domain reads DSGVTQTPKHLITATGQRVTLRCSPRSGDLSVYWYQQSLDQGLQFLIQYYNGEERAKGNILERFSAQQFPDLHSELNLSSLELGDSALYFCASSVSTGGFETQYFGPGTRLLVL.

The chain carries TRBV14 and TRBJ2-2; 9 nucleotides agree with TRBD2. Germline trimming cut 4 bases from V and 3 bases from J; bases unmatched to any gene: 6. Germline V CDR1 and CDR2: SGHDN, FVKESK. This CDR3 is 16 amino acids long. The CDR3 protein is CASSPGLAGYTGELFF. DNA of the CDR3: TGTGCCAGCAGCCCAGGGCTAGCGGGGTACACCGGGGAGCTGTTTTTT.

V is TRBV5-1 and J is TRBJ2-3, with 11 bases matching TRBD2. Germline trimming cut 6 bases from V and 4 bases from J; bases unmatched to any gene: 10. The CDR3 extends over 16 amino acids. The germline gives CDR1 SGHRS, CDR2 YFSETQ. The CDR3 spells CASKQVAGGRADTQYF. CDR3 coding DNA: TGCGCCAGCAAACAAGTAGCGGGGGGGCGAGCAGATACGCAGTATTTT. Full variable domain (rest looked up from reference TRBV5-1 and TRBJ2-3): KAGVTQTPRYLIKTRGQQVTLSCSPISGHRSVSWYQQTPGQGLQFLFEYFSETQRNKGNFPGRFSGRQFSNSRSEMNVSTLELGDSALYLCASKQVAGGRADTQYFGPGTRLTVL.

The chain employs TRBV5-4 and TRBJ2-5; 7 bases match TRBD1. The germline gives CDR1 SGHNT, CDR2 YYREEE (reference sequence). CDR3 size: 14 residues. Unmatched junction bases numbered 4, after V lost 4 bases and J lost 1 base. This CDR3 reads CASSRRTGQETQYF. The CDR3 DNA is TGTGCCAGCAGCCGGCGGACAGGCCAAGAGACCCAGTACTTC. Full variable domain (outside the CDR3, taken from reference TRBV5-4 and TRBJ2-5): ETGVTQSPTHLIKTRGQQVTLRCSSQSGHNTVSWYQQALGQGPQFIFQYYREEENGRGNFPPRFSGLQFPNYSSELNVNALELDDSALYLCASSRRTGQETQYFGPGTRLLVL.

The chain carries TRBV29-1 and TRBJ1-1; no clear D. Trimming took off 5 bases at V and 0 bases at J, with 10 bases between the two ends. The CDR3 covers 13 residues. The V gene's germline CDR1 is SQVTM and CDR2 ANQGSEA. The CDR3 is CSVCTAMNTEAFF. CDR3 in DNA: TGCAGCGTTTGTACAGCCATGAACACTGAAGCTTTCTTT.

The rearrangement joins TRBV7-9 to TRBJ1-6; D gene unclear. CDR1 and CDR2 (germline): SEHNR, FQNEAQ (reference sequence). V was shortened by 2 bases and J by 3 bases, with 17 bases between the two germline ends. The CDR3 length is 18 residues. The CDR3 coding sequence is TGTGCCAGCAGCTTAAAACCCCCAGGCAGAAGCTATAATTCACCCCTCCACTTT. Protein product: CASSLKPPGRSYNSPLHF. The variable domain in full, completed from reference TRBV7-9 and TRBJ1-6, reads DTGVSQNPRHKITKRGQNVTFRCDPISEHNRLYWYRQTLGQGPEFLTYFQNEAQLEKSRLLSDRFSAERPKGSFSTLEIQRTEQGDSAMYLCASSLKPPGRSYNSPLHFGNGTRLTVT.

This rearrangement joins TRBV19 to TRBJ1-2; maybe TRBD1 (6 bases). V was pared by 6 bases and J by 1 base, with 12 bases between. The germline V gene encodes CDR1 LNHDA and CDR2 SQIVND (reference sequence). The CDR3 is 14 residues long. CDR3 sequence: CASSHRDLNYGYTF. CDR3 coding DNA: TGTGCCAGTAGCCACAGGGACCTTAACTATGGCTACACCTTC.

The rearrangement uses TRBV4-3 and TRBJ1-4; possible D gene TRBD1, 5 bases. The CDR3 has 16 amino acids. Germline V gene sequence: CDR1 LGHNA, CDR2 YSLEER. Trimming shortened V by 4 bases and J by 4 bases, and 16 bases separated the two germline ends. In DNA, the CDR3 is TGCGCCAGCAGCCTAACCCTGGACGGGGGTAATGAAAAACTGTTTTTT. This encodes CASSLTLDGGNEKLFF.

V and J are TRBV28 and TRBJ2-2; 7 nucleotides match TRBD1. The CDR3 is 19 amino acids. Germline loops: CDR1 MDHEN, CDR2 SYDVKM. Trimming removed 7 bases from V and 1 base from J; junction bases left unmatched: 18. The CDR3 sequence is CASTEGGFGQERNTGELFF. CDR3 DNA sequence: TGTGCCAGCACCGAAGGGGGATTTGGACAGGAGAGGAACACCGGGGAGCTGTTTTTT.

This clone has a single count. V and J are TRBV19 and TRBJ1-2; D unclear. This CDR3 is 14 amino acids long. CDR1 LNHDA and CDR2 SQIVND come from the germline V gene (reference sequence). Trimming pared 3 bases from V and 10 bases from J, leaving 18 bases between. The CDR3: CASSMRDPQITYTF. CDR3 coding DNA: TGTGCCAGTAGTATGAGGGATCCCCAGATCACCTACACCTTC. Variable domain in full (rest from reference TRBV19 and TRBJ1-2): DGGITQSPKYLFRKEGQNVTLSCEQNLNHDAMYWYRQDPGQGLRLIYYSQIVNDFQKGDIAEGYSVSREKKESFPLTVTSAQKNPTAFYLCASSMRDPQITYTFGSGTRLTVV.

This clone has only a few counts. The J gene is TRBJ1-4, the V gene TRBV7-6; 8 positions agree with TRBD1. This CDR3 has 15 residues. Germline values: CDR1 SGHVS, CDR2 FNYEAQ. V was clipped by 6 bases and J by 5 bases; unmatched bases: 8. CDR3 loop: CASSSGRGRNEKLFF. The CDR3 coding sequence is TGTGCCAGCAGTTCAGGCAGGGGGCGGAATGAAAAACTGTTTTTT. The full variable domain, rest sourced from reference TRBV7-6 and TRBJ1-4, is GAGVSQSPRYKVTKRGQDVALRCDPISGHVSLYWYRQALGQGPEFLTYFNYEAQQDKSGLPNDRFSAERPEGSISTLTIQRTEQRDSAMYRCASSSGRGRNEKLFFGSGTQLSVL.

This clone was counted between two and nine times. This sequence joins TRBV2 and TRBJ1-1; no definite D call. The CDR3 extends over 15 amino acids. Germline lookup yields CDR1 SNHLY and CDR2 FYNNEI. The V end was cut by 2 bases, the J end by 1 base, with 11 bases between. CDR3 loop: CASSENLLGNTEAFF. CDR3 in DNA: TGTGCCAGCAGTGAAAACCTGCTAGGGAACACTGAAGCTTTCTTT.

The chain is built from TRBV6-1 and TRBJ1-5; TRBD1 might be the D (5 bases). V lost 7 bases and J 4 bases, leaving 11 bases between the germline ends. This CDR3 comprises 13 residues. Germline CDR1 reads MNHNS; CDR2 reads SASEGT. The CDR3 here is CASTAQGNQPQHF. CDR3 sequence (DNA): TGTGCCAGCACCGCCCAGGGAAATCAGCCCCAGCATTTT.

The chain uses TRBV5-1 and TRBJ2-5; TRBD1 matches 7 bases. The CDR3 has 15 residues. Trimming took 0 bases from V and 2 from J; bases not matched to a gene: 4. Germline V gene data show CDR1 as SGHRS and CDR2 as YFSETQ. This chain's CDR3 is CASSLVIQGQETQYF. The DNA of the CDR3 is TGCGCCAGCAGCTTGGTGATACAGGGGCAAGAGACCCAGTACTTC. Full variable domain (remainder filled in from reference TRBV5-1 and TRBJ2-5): KAGVTQTPRYLIKTRGQQVTLSCSPISGHRSVSWYQQTPGQGLQFLFEYFSETQRNKGNFPGRFSGRQFSNSRSEMNVSTLELGDSALYLCASSLVIQGQETQYFGPGTRLLVL.

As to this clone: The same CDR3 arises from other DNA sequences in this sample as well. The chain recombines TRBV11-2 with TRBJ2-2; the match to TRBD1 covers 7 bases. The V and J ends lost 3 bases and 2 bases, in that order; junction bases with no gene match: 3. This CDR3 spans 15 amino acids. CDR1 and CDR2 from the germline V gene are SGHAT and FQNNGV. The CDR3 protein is CASSFTGANTGELFF. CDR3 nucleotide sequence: TGTGCCAGCAGCTTTACAGGGGCCAACACCGGGGAGCTGTTTTTT.

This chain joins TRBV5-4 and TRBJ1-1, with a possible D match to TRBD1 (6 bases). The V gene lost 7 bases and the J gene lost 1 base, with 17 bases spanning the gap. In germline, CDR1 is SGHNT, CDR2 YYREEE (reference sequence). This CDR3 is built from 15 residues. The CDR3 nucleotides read TGTGCCAGCCTTGACAGGAAGGGCGGGAACACTGAAGCTTTCTTT. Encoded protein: CASLDRKGGNTEAFF.

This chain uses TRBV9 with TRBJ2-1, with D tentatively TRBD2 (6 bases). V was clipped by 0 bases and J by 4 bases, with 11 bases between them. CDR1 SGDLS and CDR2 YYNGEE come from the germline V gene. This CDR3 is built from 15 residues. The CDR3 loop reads CASSVAGDHYNEQFF. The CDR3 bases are TGTGCCAGCAGCGTAGCGGGGGACCATTACAATGAGCAGTTCTTC.

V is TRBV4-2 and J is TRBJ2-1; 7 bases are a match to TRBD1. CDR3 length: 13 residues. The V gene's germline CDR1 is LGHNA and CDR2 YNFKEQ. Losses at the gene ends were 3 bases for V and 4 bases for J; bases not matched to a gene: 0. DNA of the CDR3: TGTGCCAGCAGCCAGGGACAGTACAATGAGCAGTTCTTC. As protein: CASSQGQYNEQFF.

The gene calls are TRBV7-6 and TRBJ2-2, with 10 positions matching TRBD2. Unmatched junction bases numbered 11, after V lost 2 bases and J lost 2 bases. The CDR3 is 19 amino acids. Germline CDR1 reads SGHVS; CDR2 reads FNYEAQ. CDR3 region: CASSLRASGGKLNTGELFF. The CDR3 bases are TGTGCCAGCAGCTTACGGGCTAGCGGGGGTAAACTTAACACCGGGGAGCTGTTTTTT.

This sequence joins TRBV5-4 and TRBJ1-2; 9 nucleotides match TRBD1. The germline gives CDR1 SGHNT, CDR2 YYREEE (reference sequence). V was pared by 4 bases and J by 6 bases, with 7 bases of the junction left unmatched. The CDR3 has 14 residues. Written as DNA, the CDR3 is TGTGCCAGCAGCACCACAGGGGGCGCTGATGGCTACACCTTC. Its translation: CASSTTGGADGYTF.

The CDR3 is CASTGTSGGASTDTQYF. In DNA form, the CDR3 reads TGTGCCAGTACCGGGACTAGCGGGGGAGCTAGCACAGATACGCAGTATTTT. This sequence joins TRBV19 and TRBJ2-3; 14 bases match TRBD2. The germline V gene encodes CDR1 LNHDA and CDR2 SQIVND (reference sequence). Trimming removed 7 bases from V and 0 bases from J; junction bases left unmatched: 6. The CDR3 totals 17 residues.

In DNA form, the CDR3 reads TGTGCCAGCACGGGCACTGAAGCTTTCTTT. Translation: CASTGTEAFF. J is TRBJ1-1 and V is TRBV6-1, with D uncertain. The CDR3 extends over 10 amino acids. The V end was cut by 7 bases, the J end by 4 bases, with 4 bases between. CDR1 and CDR2 from the germline V gene are MNHNS and SASEGT.

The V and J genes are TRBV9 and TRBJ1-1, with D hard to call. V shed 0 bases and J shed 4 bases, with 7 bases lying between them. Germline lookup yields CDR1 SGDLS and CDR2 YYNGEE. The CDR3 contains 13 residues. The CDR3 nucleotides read TGTGCCAGCAGCGTAGGCGTAAGCACTGAAGCTTTCTTT. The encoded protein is CASSVGVSTEAFF.

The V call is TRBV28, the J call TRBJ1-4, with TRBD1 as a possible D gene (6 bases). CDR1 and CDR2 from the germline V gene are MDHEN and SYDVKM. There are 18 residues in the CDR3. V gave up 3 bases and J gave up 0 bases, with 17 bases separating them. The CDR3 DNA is TGTGCCAGCAGTTTGGGGTGGGGGGGCTATGCAACTAATGAAAAACTGTTTTTT. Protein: CASSLGWGGYATNEKLFF.